This passage covers 28 T cell receptor beta chains from one sample sequenced in a study of blood T cell repertoires in COVID-19. Some clones are missing from TCRdb's copy, which holds only in-frame ones; the method was immunoSEQ multiplex PCR. The sample includes about 180,000 clones, 65% to 90% seen only once; the top ten take 1.5% to 1.7%. Sample: peripheral blood. The source is a human donor in a cohort sampled during active COVID-19.

The genes are TRBV15 and TRBJ2-7; D is undetermined. This CDR3 contains 13 residues. The germline V and J ends were trimmed by 0 bases and 4 bases, with 7 bases remaining between them. CDR1 is LNHNV and CDR2 is YYDKDF in the germline V gene (reference sequence). CDR3 region: CATSRDSGYEQYF. CDR3 in DNA: TGTGCCACCAGCAGAGATTCAGGATACGAGCAGTACTTC. Filled out from reference TRBV15 and TRBJ2-7, the complete variable domain reads DAMVIQNPRYQVTQFGKPVTLSCSQTLNHNVMYWYQQKSSQAPKLLFHYYDKDFNNEADTPDNFQSRRPNTSFCFLDIRSPGLGDTAMYLCATSRDSGYEQYFGPGTRLTVT.

This rearrangement joins TRBV5-1 to TRBJ2-1; D might be TRBD1 (5 bases). Per germline, CDR1 SGHRS and CDR2 YFSETQ. The V end was cut by 5 bases, the J end by 3 bases, with 9 bases between. The CDR3 has 13 amino acids. The CDR3 DNA reads TGCGCCAGCAGGTACGACAGCTACAATGAGCAGTTCTTC. Its translation: CASRYDSYNEQFF. The whole variable domain, filled in from reference TRBV5-1 and TRBJ2-1, reads KAGVTQTPRYLIKTRGQQVTLSCSPISGHRSVSWYQQTPGQGLQFLFEYFSETQRNKGNFPGRFSGRQFSNSRSEMNVSTLELGDSALYLCASRYDSYNEQFFGPGTRLTVL.

This clone was seen more than once but under ten times. The chain joins TRBV3-1 (or the pseudogene TRBV3-2) to TRBJ2-7; 9 bases line up with TRBD1. CDR3 size: 15 residues. Germline V lookup: CDR1 LGHDT, CDR2 YNNKEL (reference sequence). V shed 3 bases, J shed 3 bases, and the junction held 6 bases outside the gene matches. The CDR3 nucleotides read TGTGCCAGCAGCCACATCGGACAGGGGAACTACGAGCAGTACTTC. This codes for CASSHIGQGNYEQYF.

The rearrangement uses TRBV18 and TRBJ1-1, with D perhaps matching TRBD1 (5 bases). This CDR3 is built from 13 residues. V was pared by 3 bases and J by 5 bases, with 10 bases between. The germline CDR1 and CDR2 sequences are KGHSH and LQKENI. CDR3: CASSPTDNTEAFF. CDR3 bases: TGTGCCAGCTCACCTACGGACAATACTGAAGCTTTCTTT.

The rearrangement uses TRBV6-5 and TRBJ2-7; a possible D gene is TRBD2 (5 bases). The CDR3 is 14 amino acids. Germline V gene sequence: CDR1 MNHEY, CDR2 SVGAGI. The germline V and J ends were trimmed by 6 bases and 5 bases, with 17 bases remaining between them. CDR3 coding DNA: TGTGCCAGCAGGAGAGCGGAAATTTGGAACGAGCAGTACTTC. It encodes CASRRAEIWNEQYF.

This chain connects TRBV9 to TRBJ1-5; 8 bases fit TRBD1. This CDR3 is 17 amino acids long. The J segment lost 4 bases and the V segment lost 0 bases, leaving 9 bases of the junction unmatched. CDR1 and CDR2 (germline): SGDLS, YYNGEE. CDR3 sequence: CASSVGSGTGTNQPQHF. CDR3 sequence (DNA): TGTGCCAGCAGCGTAGGATCCGGGACAGGTACGAATCAGCCCCAGCATTTT.

In its sample, this clone was seen a few times. Other DNA sequences in this specimen translate into the identical CDR3. The V gene is TRBV7-2, the J gene TRBJ1-3, with TRBD1 matching 10 bases. J lost 1 base, V lost 2 bases, and 2 bases had no gene match. The CDR3 totals 16 residues. The germline V gene has CDR1 SGHTA and CDR2 FQGNSA. CDR3 sequence: CASSLSGQGSGNTIYF. The DNA of the CDR3 is TGTGCCAGCAGCTTATCGGGACAGGGGTCTGGAAACACCATATATTTT.

This CDR3 reads CASTPGQGIVGYTF. In DNA, the CDR3 is TGTGCCAGCACCCCGGGACAGGGGATAGTTGGCTACACCTTC. The V call is TRBV6-5, the J call TRBJ1-2, with TRBD1 matching over 10 bases. Germline V gives CDR1 MNHEY, CDR2 SVGAGI. The CDR3 runs to 14 residues. J was trimmed by 7 bases and V by 7 bases; bases with no gene match: 9.

The chain uses TRBV7-5 and TRBJ2-7; the table's D call of TRBD1 was not tested on the DNA. TRBV7-5 is labeled a pseudogene. The CDR3 extends over 13 amino acids. The CDR3 loop reads CARSLGTLYEQYF. The CDR3 coding sequence is TGTGCCAGAAGCTTAGGGACACTGTACGAGCAGTACTTC.

The V gene is TRBV24-1, the J gene TRBJ1-3; TRBD1 matches 8 bases. The CDR3 extends over 14 amino acids. Trimming cost V 9 bases and J 0 bases; bases outside gene matches: 3. Germline V gene sequence: CDR1 KGHDR, CDR2 SFDVKD. CDR3: CATSDRDSGNTIYF. The CDR3 DNA reads as TGTGCCACCTCGGACAGGGACTCTGGAAACACCATATATTTT.

This clone was detected once. The rearrangement links TRBV14 to TRBJ2-7, with 8 bases lining up with TRBD1. V lost 4 bases and J lost 2; bases outside the gene matches: 4. Per germline, CDR1 SGHDN and CDR2 FVKESK. CDR3 length: 14 residues. In DNA, the CDR3 is TGTGCCAGCAGCCCCCCGGGACAGGCCTACGAGCAGTACTTC. Protein sequence: CASSPPGQAYEQYF.

This clone appeared a few times. The chain's CDR3 is CASSLDRGSYGYTF. In DNA form, the CDR3 reads TGTGCCAGTAGTTTGGACAGGGGATCCTATGGCTACACCTTC. V usage is TRBV19 and J usage is TRBJ1-2; 9 nucleotides align to TRBD1. Germline V lookup: CDR1 LNHDA, CDR2 SQIVND (reference sequence). Trimming cost V 5 bases and J 4 bases; bases outside gene matches: 5. CDR3 size: 14 residues.

The V gene is TRBV28, the J gene TRBJ2-7; 7 bases line up with TRBD1. Germline-derived CDR1 and CDR2 are MDHEN and SYDVKM. V trimming: 5 bases; J trimming: 2 bases; junction bases outside the gene matches: 3. This CDR3 is 13 amino acids long. CDR3 residues: CASSRDSPYEQYF. The CDR3 nucleotides read TGTGCCAGCAGTAGGGACAGCCCCTACGAGCAGTACTTC.

The table lists this clone with a count of one. The chain carries TRBV4-2 and TRBJ2-7, with D perhaps matching TRBD2 (7 bases). The V and J ends lost 0 bases and 3 bases respectively, with 12 bases between them. CDR3 length equals 15 residues. Looked up from germline, CDR1 is LGHNA and CDR2 is YNFKEQ. The CDR3 sequence is CASSQDRGGLYEQYF. Here the CDR3 DNA reads TGTGCCAGCAGCCAAGATAGGGGGGGGCTCTACGAGCAGTACTTC.

V is TRBV9 and J is TRBJ1-1; perhaps TRBD1 as D (6 bases). Trimming took 2 bases from V and 4 from J, leaving 12 bases between them. This CDR3 is 14 amino acids long. Germline V gene data show CDR1 as SGDLS and CDR2 as YYNGEE. This CDR3 reads CASSVTQGGTEAFF. CDR3 nucleotide sequence: TGTGCCAGCAGCGTCACACAGGGCGGCACTGAAGCTTTCTTT. Complete variable domain (other parts from reference TRBV9 and TRBJ1-1): DSGVTQTPKHLITATGQRVTLRCSPRSGDLSVYWYQQSLDQGLQFLIQYYNGEERAKGNILERFSAQQFPDLHSELNLSSLELGDSALYFCASSVTQGGTEAFFGQGTRLTVV.

The V call is TRBV6-2 or TRBV6-3, the J call TRBJ2-1, with 8 positions matching TRBD1. Germline CDR1 reads MNHEY; CDR2 reads SVGEGT. The CDR3 is 15 amino acids. V dropped 2 bases and J dropped 8; count of bases not matched to a gene: 8. The CDR3 sequence: CASSYTPDRADEQFF. CDR3 bases: TGTGCCAGCAGTTACACCCCGGACAGGGCGGATGAGCAGTTCTTC.

CDR3 sequence (DNA): TGTGCCAGCAGCTTCGGACTAGCGGGAGGGCCGATCGATGAGCAGTTCTTC. This codes for CASSFGLAGGPIDEQFF. This sequence joins TRBV5-6 and TRBJ2-1; 15 positions agree with TRBD2. The CDR3 spans 17 residues. The trim removed 2 bases at V and 8 bases at J, leaving 8 bases unmatched. Germline-derived CDR1 and CDR2 are SGHDT and YYEEEE.

J is TRBJ2-1 and V is TRBV2; 7 bases agree with TRBD1. Unmatched junction bases numbered 6, after V lost 4 bases and J lost 0 bases. The CDR3 extends over 16 amino acids. The germline CDR1 and CDR2 sequences are SNHLY and FYNNEI. Here the CDR3 reads CASSGRDSRSYNEQFF. In DNA form, the CDR3 reads TGTGCCAGCAGTGGACGGGACAGCCGCTCCTACAATGAGCAGTTCTTC.

This clone was seen once. The genes are TRBV6-5 and TRBJ2-5, with TRBD1 identical over 10 bases. With V trimmed by 6 bases and J by 4 bases, 5 bases remained unmatched. CDR1 is MNHEY, CDR2 SVGAGI, per germline. The CDR3 consists of 14 residues. Here the CDR3 reads CASRDDRGRETQYF. Here the CDR3 DNA reads TGTGCCAGCAGAGACGACAGGGGGCGAGAGACCCAGTACTTC.

The rearrangement uses TRBV5-6 and TRBJ2-7; D may be TRBD1 (5 bases). The CDR3 spans 12 residues. In germline, CDR1 is SGHDT, CDR2 YYEEEE. V was cut by 0 bases and J by 6 bases, with 7 bases left in between. The CDR3 spells CASSLERGEQYF. The CDR3 nucleotides read TGTGCCAGCAGCTTGGAAAGGGGCGAGCAGTACTTC.

The chain joins TRBV18 to TRBJ2-7, with 7 bases that match TRBD1. The CDR3 contains 14 residues. J was trimmed by 2 bases and V by 6 bases; bases with no gene match: 7. CDR1 is KGHSH and CDR2 is LQKENI in the germline V gene. The CDR3 reads CASSRTGTAYEQYF. CDR3 in DNA: TGTGCCAGCTCCCGGACCGGGACAGCCTACGAGCAGTACTTC.

The chain employs TRBV7-9 and TRBJ2-4; TRBD1 matches 8 bases. Unmatched junction bases numbered 7, after V lost 5 bases and J lost 1 base. Germline CDR1 and CDR2: SEHNR and FQNEAQ (reference sequence). The CDR3 loop spans 16 amino acids. CDR3 DNA sequence: TGTGCCAGCAGCGACAGGGGACCCATCGCCAAAAACATTCAGTACTTC. Translation gives CASSDRGPIAKNIQYF.

A remark on this clone: This sample also contains other DNA sequences that code for the same CDR3. The chain recombines TRBV6-5 with TRBJ1-1; tentative D call: TRBD1 (6 bases). Germline V gene lookup returns CDR1 MNHEY and CDR2 SVGAGI. The CDR3 is made up of 13 amino acids. The V end lost 6 bases, the J end lost 1 base, and 9 bases lay between the germline ends. As DNA, the CDR3 is TGTGCCAGCAGCTGGGGACAGAACACTGAAGCTTTCTTT. Its translation: CASSWGQNTEAFF.

V and J are TRBV18 and TRBJ2-6, with a tentative D call TRBD2 (5 bases). Germline V CDR1 and CDR2: KGHSH, LQKENI. Trimming removed 1 base at V and 0 bases at J, with 10 bases between. This CDR3 is built from 17 residues. This CDR3 is CASSPQGATSGANVLTF. DNA of the CDR3: TGTGCCAGCTCACCACAGGGAGCTACCTCTGGGGCCAACGTCCTGACTTTC. Variable domain in full (rest from reference TRBV18 and TRBJ2-6): NAGVMQNPRHLVRRRGQEARLRCSPMKGHSHVYWYRQLPEEGLKFMVYLQKENIIDESGMPKERFSAEFPKEGPSILRIQQVVRGDSAAYFCASSPQGATSGANVLTFGAGSRLTVL.

The rearrangement uses TRBV9 and TRBJ2-1; tentative D call: TRBD2 (6 bases). This CDR3 is 16 amino acids long. Trimming shortened V by 0 bases and J by 3 bases, and 13 bases separated the two germline ends. CDR1 SGDLS and CDR2 YYNGEE come from the germline V gene. The CDR3 DNA follows: TGTGCCAGCAGCGTAGTAGGTCGGCGGGGCTACAATGAGCAGTTCTTC. Its translation is CASSVVGRRGYNEQFF. Looking up the rest from reference TRBV9 and TRBJ2-1 gives the full variable domain: DSGVTQTPKHLITATGQRVTLRCSPRSGDLSVYWYQQSLDQGLQFLIQYYNGEERAKGNILERFSAQQFPDLHSELNLSSLELGDSALYFCASSVVGRRGYNEQFFGPGTRLTVL.

The CDR3 spells CASSPTSGAYEQYF. The CDR3 DNA reads as TGTGCCAGCAGCCCGACTAGCGGGGCCTACGAGCAGTACTTC. V and J are TRBV4-2 and TRBJ2-7, with 11 bases identical to TRBD2. This CDR3 contains 14 residues. J lost 2 bases, V lost 4 bases, and 1 base had no gene match. Germline assignment: CDR1 LGHNA and CDR2 YNFKEQ.

The rearrangement joins TRBV27 to TRBJ2-7, with D unclear. Germline V gene lookup returns CDR1 MNHEY and CDR2 SMNVEV (reference sequence). Trimming pared 1 base from V and 0 bases from J, leaving 10 bases between. CDR3 length equals 15 residues. The CDR3 nucleotides read TGTGCCAGCAGTTTATTGGCCTCCAACTCCTACGAGCAGTACTTC. Translating it yields CASSLLASNSYEQYF.

This clone was seen only once. The chain links TRBV2 to TRBJ1-3; 7 bases are a match to TRBD1. The ends lost 8 bases at V and 3 bases at J; junction bases unmatched: 4. CDR1 and CDR2 from the germline V gene are SNHLY and FYNNEI. This CDR3 is 13 amino acids long. The CDR3 region has the DNA TGTGCCAGCTCGACAGGGTATGGAAACACCATATATTTT. Translation gives CASSTGYGNTIYF.